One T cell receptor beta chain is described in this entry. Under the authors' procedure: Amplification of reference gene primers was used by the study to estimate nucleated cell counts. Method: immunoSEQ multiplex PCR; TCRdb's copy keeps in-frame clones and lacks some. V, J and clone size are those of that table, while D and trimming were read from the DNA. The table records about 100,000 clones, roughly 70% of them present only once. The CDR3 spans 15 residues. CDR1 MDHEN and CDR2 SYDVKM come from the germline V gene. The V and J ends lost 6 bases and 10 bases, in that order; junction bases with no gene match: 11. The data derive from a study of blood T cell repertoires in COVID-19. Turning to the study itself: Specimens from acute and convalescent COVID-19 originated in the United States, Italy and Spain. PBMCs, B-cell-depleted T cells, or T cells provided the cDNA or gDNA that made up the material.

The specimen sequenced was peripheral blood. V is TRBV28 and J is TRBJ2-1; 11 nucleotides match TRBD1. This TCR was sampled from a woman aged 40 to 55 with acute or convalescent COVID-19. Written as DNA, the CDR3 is TGTGCCAGCAGGGCCGGGACAGGGGGTCGGAGGGAGCAGTTCTTC. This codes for CASRAGTGGRREQFF.